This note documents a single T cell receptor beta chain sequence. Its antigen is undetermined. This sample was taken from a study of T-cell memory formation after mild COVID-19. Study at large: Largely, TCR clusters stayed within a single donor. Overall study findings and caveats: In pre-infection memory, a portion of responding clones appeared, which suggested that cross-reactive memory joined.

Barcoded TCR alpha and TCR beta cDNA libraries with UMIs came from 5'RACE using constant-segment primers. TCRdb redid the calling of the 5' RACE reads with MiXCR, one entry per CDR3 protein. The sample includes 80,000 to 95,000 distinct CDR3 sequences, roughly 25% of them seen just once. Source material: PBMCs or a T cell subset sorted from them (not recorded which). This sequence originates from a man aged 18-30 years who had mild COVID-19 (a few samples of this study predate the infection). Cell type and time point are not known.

The CDR3 is CASRGTGGSQPQHF. The CDR3 nucleotides are TGTGCCAGCAGGGGGACAGGGGGGAGTCAGCCCCAGCATTTT. The chain combines TRBV12-3 or TRBV12-4 with TRBJ1-5; 11 bases agree with TRBD1. The J segment lost 6 bases and the V segment lost 6 bases, leaving 4 bases of the junction unmatched. The CDR3 sequence is 14 residues long.